The 14 T cell receptor beta chains below all came from one sample that was sequenced in a study of T cell responses to AZD1222 COVID-19 vaccine. The method was immunoSEQ multiplex PCR; TCRdb's version includes in-frame clones alone and lacks a portion of them. The sample includes under 85,000 clones, 88% of them seen just once. Sequenced here: peripheral blood, sampled on day 0 of MenACWY control vaccination. The receptors shown here come from an adult in good health.

This chain uses TRBV11-3 with TRBJ2-2; tentatively, D is TRBD1 (7 bases). V dropped 2 bases and J dropped 4 bases, with 20 bases sitting between them. Germline V gene lookup returns CDR1 SGHNT and CDR2 YENEEA. The CDR3 sequence is 18 residues long. The DNA for the CDR3 is TGTGCCAGCAGCTTACAATCTCCCAACAGGGGAGGCACCGGGGAGCTGTTTTTT. Its translation: CASSLQSPNRGGTGELFF. The full variable domain, its missing parts supplied by reference TRBV11-3 and TRBJ2-2, is EAGVVQSPRYKIIEKKQPVAFWCNPISGHNTLYWYLQNLGQGPELLIRYENEEAVDDSQLPKDRFSAERLKGVDSTLKIQPAELGDSAVYLCASSLQSPNRGGTGELFFGEGSRLTVL.

The CDR3 spells CASSWRGGWNTEAFF. CDR3 DNA sequence: TGTGCCAGCAGTTGGAGGGGGGGATGGAACACTGAAGCTTTCTTT. The rearrangement joins TRBV27 to TRBJ1-1; D is perhaps TRBD1 (6 bases). The CDR3 runs 15 residues. Trimming pared 4 bases from V and 1 base from J, leaving 13 bases between. CDR1 and CDR2 (germline): MNHEY, SMNVEV (reference sequence).

The V call is TRBV27, the J call TRBJ2-1; D is undetermined. This CDR3 comprises 13 residues. Trimming removed 2 bases at V and 4 bases at J, with 6 bases between. The V gene's germline CDR1 is MNHEY and CDR2 SMNVEV (reference sequence). The CDR3 sequence is CASSLRLYNEQFF. DNA for the CDR3: TGTGCCAGCAGTTTACGTCTGTACAATGAGCAGTTCTTC.

The V call is TRBV6-5, the J call TRBJ2-5, with D maybe TRBD2 (5 bases). Germline V gives CDR1 MNHEY, CDR2 SVGAGI. CDR3 length: 14 residues. Trimming took 10 bases from V and 5 from J, leaving 20 bases between them. The CDR3 DNA reads TGTGCCACCTCTCGATGGGGAGACGTGGAGACCCAGTACTTC. Its protein is CATSRWGDVETQYF.

The chain is built from TRBV11-3 and TRBJ1-4; 7 bases agree with TRBD1. The V gene end was trimmed by 4 bases and the J gene end by 8 bases; junction bases not matched to a gene: 10. Germline loops: CDR1 SGHNT, CDR2 YENEEA. This CDR3 has 15 amino acids. The DNA of the CDR3 is TGTGCCAGCAGCTCAACTGACAGGGAATGGGAAAAACTGTTTTTT. Translation gives CASSSTDREWEKLFF.

This clone was recorded once. This sequence joins TRBV19 and TRBJ1-2, with TRBD1 matching 7 bases. The CDR3 covers 16 residues. The germline V gene encodes CDR1 LNHDA and CDR2 SQIVND (reference sequence). Trimming removed 3 bases from V and 3 bases from J; junction bases left unmatched: 10. CDR3 sequence reads: CASSIGWGQRDYGYTF. DNA for the CDR3: TGTGCCAGTAGTATTGGTTGGGGACAGCGCGACTATGGCTACACCTTC.

The chain links TRBV10-3 to TRBJ1-1, with a weak D call TRBD1 (6 bases). Trimming cost V 6 bases and J 0 bases, with 14 bases left between them. Germline V lookup: CDR1 ENHRY, CDR2 SYGVKD. The CDR3 extends over 15 amino acids. This CDR3 reads CAIRDPGQLNTEAFF. The CDR3 DNA follows: TGTGCCATCAGAGACCCGGGACAACTGAACACTGAAGCTTTCTTT.

This clone turned up a few times. The gene calls are TRBV7-8 and TRBJ2-7, with D perhaps matching TRBD1 or TRBD2 (5 bases each). CDR1 and CDR2 (germline): SGHVS, FQNEAQ. The CDR3 has 13 amino acids. Trimming pared 6 bases from V and 2 bases from J, leaving 11 bases between. This chain's CDR3 is CASSRDVTYEQYF. CDR3 DNA sequence: TGTGCCAGCAGTCGGGACGTAACCTACGAGCAGTACTTC.

The chain employs TRBV7-9 and TRBJ1-2; 7 bases line up with TRBD1. The ends lost 1 base at V and 5 bases at J; junction bases unmatched: 1. Germline V lookup: CDR1 SEHNR, CDR2 FQNEAQ (reference sequence). This CDR3 has 13 residues. The CDR3 nucleotides are TGTGCCAGCAGCTTAGGACAGGGTTATGGCTACACCTTC. It specifies CASSLGQGYGYTF.

The rearrangement links TRBV6-5 to TRBJ2-5; no clear D. CDR1 and CDR2 (germline): MNHEY, SVGAGI. Trimming took 4 bases from V and 1 from J, leaving 7 bases between them. The CDR3 spans 13 residues. In DNA, the CDR3 is TGTGCCAGCAGTTCGGTCCGCCAAGAGACCCAGTACTTC. It is translated as CASSSVRQETQYF.

The chain couples TRBV9 to TRBJ1-1, with D maybe TRBD1 (6 bases). The CDR3 totals 14 residues. Per the germline V gene, CDR1 is SGDLS and CDR2 is YYNGEE. Between the trimmed V and J ends, which lost 4 bases and 4 bases, there was a span of 14 bases. In nucleotides, the CDR3 is TGTGCCAGCAGCCTCCATGGGGGCGTCACTGAAGCTTTCTTT. Residues: CASSLHGGVTEAFF.

The chain uses TRBV7-9 and TRBJ1-1, with unresolved D. The CDR3 totals 14 residues. Germline V gene data show CDR1 as SEHNR and CDR2 as FQNEAQ (reference sequence). V dropped 2 bases and J dropped 10 bases, with 17 bases sitting between them. CDR3 nucleotides: TGTGCCAGCAGCTTAAATGTTAACCGGGAACCAGCTTTCTTT. Residues: CASSLNVNREPAFF. Full variable domain (rest looked up from reference TRBV7-9 and TRBJ1-1): DTGVSQNPRHKITKRGQNVTFRCDPISEHNRLYWYRQTLGQGPEFLTYFQNEAQLEKSRLLSDRFSAERPKGSFSTLEIQRTEQGDSAMYLCASSLNVNREPAFFGQGTRLTVV.

V usage is TRBV5-6 and J usage is TRBJ1-3; TRBD1 is a possible D gene (5 bases). The germline V and J ends were trimmed by 1 base and 10 bases, with 12 bases remaining between them. The CDR3 has 13 amino acids. The V gene's germline CDR1 is SGHDT and CDR2 YYEEEE. CDR3 amino acids: CASSLPGPGTIYF. The DNA for the CDR3 is TGTGCCAGCAGCTTGCCGGGACCTGGGACCATATATTTT.

The V call is TRBV2, the J call TRBJ2-7; no reliable D call. V gave up 7 bases and J gave up 0 bases, with 13 bases separating them. The CDR3 length is 14 residues. Per the germline V gene, CDR1 is SNHLY and CDR2 is FYNNEI. The CDR3 coding sequence is TGTGCCAGCACGAAACGGGCGAGCTCCTACGAGCAGTACTTC. Protein: CASTKRASSYEQYF.